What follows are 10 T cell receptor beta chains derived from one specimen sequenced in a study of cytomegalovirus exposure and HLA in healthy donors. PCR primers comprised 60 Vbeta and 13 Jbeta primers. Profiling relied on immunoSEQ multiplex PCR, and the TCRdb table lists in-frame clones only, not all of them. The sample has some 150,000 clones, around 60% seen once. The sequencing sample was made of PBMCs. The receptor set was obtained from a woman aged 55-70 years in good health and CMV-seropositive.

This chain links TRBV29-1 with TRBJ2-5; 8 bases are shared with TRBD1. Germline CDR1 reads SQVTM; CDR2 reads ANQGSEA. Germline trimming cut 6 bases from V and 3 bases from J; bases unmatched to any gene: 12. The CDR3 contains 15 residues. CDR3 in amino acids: CSVRRTQGGEETQYF. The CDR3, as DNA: TGCAGCGTGCGCAGAACACAGGGGGGAGAAGAGACCCAGTACTTC.

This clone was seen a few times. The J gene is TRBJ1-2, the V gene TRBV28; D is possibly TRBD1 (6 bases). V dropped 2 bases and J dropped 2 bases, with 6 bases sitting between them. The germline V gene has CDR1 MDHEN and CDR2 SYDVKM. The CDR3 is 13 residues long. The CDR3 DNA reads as TGTGCCAGCAGTTTAGACAGGAACTATGGCTACACCTTC. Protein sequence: CASSLDRNYGYTF.

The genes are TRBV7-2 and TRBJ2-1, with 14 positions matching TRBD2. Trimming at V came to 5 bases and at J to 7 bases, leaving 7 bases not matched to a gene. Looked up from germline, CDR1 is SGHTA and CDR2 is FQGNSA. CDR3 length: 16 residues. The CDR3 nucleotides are TGTGCCAGCAGCCCGCCGGGACTAGCGGGAGTTAATGAGCAGTTCTTC. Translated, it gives CASSPPGLAGVNEQFF.

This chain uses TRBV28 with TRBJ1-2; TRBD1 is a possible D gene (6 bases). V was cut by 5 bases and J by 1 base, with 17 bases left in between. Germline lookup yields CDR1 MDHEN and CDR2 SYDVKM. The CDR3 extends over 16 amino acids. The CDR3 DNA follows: TGTGCCAGCAGTCCCGTAACAGGGACCTATAACTATGGCTACACCTTC. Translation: CASSPVTGTYNYGYTF.

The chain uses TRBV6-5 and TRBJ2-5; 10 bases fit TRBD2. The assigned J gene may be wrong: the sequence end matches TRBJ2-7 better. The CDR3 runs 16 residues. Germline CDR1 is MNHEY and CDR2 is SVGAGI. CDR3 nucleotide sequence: TGTGCCAGCAGTTACTCGTTGGTAGCGGGAGGTTACGAGCAGTACTTC. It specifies CASSYSLVAGGYEQYF.

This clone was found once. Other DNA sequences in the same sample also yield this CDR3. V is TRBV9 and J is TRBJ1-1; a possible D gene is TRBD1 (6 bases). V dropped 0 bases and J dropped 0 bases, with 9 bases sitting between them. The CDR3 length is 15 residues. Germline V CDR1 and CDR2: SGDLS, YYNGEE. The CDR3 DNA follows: TGTGCCAGCAGCGTAGGGGGGGGCGTGAACACTGAAGCTTTCTTT. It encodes CASSVGGGVNTEAFF.

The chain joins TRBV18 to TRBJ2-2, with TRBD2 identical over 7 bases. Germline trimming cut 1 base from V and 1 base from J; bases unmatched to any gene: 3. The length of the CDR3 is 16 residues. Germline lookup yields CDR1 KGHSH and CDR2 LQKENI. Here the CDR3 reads CASSPQAGLNTGELFF. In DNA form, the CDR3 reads TGTGCCAGCTCACCACAAGCGGGACTGAACACCGGGGAGCTGTTTTTT.

In DNA, the CDR3 is TGTGCCAGCAGTCGTTTATTAGCGGAGGACCTCCATGGGGCCCAGTACTTC. This gives the protein CASSRLLAEDLHGAQYF. This chain links TRBV28 with TRBJ2-5, with D possibly matching TRBD2 (6 bases). V was trimmed by 5 bases and J by 9 bases, leaving 28 bases between them. Germline V gene sequence: CDR1 MDHEN, CDR2 SYDVKM. The CDR3 runs 17 residues.

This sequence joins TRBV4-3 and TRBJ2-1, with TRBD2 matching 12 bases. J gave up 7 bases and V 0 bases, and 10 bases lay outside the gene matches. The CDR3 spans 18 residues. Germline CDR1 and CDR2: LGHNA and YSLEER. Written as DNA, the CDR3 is TGCGCCAGCAGCCAAGACTGGGCGACTAGCGGGAGCAGGAATGAGCAGTTCTTC. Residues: CASSQDWATSGSRNEQFF.

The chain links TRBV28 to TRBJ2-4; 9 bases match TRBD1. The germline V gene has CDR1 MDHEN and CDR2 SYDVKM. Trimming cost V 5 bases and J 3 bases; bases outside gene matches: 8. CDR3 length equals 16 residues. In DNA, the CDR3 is TGTGCCAGCAGTCCCTGGGGACAGGGCCTCAAAAACATTCAGTACTTC. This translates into CASSPWGQGLKNIQYF.